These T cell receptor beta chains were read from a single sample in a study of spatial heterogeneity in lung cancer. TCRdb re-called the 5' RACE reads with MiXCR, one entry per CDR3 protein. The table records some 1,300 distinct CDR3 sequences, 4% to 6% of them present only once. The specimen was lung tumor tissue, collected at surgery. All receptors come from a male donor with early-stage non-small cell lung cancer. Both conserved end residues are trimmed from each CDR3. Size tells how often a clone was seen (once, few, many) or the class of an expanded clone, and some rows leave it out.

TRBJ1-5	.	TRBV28	ASTLWGSSQH
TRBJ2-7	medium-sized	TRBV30	AWSDPGQGNSYEQY
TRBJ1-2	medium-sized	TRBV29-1	SVEGGQGNYGYT
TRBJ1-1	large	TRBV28	ASSLHFLNTEAF
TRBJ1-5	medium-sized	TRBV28	ASSPTGNSNQPQH
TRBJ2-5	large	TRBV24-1	ATSDGRGHLQETQY
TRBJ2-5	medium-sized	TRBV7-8	ASSLAGYRAGQN
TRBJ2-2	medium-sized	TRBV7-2	ASSLAPSANTGELF
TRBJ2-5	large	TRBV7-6	ASSLAGVAGIQETQY
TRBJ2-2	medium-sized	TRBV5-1	ASSLGRTSGIRTGELF
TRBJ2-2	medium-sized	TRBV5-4	ALRGAGELF
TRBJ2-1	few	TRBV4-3	ASSQDTGALNNEQF
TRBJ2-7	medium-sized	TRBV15	ATSRLGTVYEQY
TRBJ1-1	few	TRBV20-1	SGTENTEAF
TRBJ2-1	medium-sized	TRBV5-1	ASSAGLPYNEQF
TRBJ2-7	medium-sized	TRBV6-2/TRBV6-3	ATAAGSYEQY
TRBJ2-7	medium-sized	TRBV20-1	SARPVLAVYEQY
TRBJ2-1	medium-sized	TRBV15	ATSRDRNEQF
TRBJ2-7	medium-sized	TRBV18	ASSGLAGRSYEQY
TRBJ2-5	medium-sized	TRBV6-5	ASSRTPNGGETQY
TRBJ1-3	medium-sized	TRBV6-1	ASTPTASGNTIY
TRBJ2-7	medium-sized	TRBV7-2	ASSLTLDHEQY
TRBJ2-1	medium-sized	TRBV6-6	ASSQTSGRAHEQF
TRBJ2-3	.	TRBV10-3	AISDSGRAVLDTQY
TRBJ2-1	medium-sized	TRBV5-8	ASSLEGLAQF
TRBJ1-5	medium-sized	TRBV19	ASSIAGNQPQH
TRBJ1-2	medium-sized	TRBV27	ASSLAAQGQNSYGYT
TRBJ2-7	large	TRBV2	ASGWGPIKDSYEQY
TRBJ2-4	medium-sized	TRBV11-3	ASSAGAKNIQY
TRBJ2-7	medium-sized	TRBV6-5	ASSYGGARYEQY
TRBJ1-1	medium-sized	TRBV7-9	ASSLSPVRGGNTEAF
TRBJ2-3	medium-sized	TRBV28	ASSLDYRPGDTQY
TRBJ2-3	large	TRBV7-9	ASSNPDTQY
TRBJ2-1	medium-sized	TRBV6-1	ASREILGLAEEQF
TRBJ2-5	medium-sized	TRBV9	ASSVETQETQY
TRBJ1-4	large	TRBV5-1	ASSLRIGTNEKLF
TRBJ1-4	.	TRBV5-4	ASSWDRGNEKLF
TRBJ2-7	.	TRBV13	ASSSLQGTYEQY
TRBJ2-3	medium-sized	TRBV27	ASSAAASTDTQY
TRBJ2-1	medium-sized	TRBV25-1	ASSKVGALAGRHNEQF
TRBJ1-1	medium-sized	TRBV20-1	SARDTGVGAF
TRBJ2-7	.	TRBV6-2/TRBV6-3	ASSYSQGLSYEQY
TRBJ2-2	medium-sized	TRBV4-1	ASSREGFSASVQNTGELF